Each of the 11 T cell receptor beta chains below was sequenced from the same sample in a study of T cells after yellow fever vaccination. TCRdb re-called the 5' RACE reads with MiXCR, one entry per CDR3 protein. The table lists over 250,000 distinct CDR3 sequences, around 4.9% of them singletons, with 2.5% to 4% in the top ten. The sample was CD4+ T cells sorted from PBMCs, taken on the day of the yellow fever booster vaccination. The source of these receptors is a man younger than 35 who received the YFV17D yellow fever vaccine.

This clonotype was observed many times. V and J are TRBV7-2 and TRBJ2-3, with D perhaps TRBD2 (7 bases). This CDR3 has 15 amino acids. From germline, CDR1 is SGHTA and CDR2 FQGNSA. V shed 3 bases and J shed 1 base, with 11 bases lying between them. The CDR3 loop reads CASSLGGPGTDTQYF. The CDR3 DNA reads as TGTGCCAGCAGCTTGGGGGGGCCTGGCACAGATACGCAGTATTTT.

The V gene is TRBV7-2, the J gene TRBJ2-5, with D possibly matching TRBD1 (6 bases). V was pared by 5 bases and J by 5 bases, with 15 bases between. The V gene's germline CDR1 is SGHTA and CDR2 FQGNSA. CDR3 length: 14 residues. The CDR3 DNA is TGTGCCAGCAGCCCTCAGGGGTCAGGGGAGACCCAGTACTTC. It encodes CASSPQGSGETQYF.

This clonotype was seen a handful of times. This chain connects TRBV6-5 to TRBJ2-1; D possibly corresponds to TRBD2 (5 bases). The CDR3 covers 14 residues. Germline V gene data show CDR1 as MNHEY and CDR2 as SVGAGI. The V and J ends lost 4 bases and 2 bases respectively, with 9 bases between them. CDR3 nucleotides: TGTGCCAGCAGTTCGCCGGAGGCCTACAATGAGCAGTTCTTC. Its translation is CASSSPEAYNEQFF.

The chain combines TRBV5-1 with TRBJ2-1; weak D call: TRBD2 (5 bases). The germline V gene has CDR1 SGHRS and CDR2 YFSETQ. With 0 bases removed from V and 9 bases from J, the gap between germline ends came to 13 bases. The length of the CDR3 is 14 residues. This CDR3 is CASSLAWTDGEQFF. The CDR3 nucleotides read TGCGCCAGCAGCTTGGCCTGGACTGACGGTGAGCAGTTCTTC.

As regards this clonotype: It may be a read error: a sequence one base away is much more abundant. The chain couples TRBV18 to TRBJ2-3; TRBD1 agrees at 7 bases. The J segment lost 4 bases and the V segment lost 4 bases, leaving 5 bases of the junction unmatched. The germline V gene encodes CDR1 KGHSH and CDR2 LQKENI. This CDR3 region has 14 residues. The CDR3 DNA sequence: TGTGCCAGCTCACAACCGGGGACAGCAGATACGCAGTATTTT. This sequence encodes CASSQPGTADTQYF.

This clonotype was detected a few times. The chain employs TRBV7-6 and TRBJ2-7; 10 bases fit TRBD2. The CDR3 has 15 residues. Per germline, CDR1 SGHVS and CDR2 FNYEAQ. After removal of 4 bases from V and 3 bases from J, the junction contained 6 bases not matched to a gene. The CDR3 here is CASSSLAGVYYEQYF. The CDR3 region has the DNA TGTGCCAGCAGCTCGCTAGCGGGGGTTTACTACGAGCAGTACTTC.

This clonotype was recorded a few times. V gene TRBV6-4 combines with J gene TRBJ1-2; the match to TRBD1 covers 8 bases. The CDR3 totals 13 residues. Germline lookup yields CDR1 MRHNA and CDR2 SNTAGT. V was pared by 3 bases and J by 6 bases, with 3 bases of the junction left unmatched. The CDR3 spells CASSETGEDGYTF. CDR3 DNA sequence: TGTGCCAGCAGTGAGACAGGGGAAGATGGCTACACCTTC.

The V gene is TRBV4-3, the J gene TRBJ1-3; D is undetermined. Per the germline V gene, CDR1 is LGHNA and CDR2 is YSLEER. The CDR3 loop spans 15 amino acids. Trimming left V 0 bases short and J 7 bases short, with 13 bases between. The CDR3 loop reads CASSQDWRVGNTIYF. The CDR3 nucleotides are TGCGCCAGCAGCCAAGACTGGAGGGTCGGGAACACCATATATTTT.

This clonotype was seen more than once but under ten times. The CDR3 nucleotides read TGTGCCACCAGTGTTACAGGGGCCACTGAAGCTTTCTTT. It translates to CATSVTGATEAFF. The chain combines TRBV24-1 with TRBJ1-1; 7 bases align to TRBD1. Looked up from germline, CDR1 is KGHDR and CDR2 is SFDVKD. The CDR3 is made up of 13 amino acids. V was clipped by 5 bases and J by 4 bases; unmatched bases: 3.

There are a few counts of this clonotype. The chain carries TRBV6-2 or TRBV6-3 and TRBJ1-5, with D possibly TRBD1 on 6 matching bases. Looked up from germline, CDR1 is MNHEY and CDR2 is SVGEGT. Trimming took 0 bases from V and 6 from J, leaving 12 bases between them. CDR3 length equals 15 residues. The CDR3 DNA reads TGTGCCAGCAGTTACTCGCAGGGGAGAATTCAGCCCCAGCATTTT. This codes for CASSYSQGRIQPQHF.

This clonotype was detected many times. CDR3 in DNA: TGTGCCAGCAGCCAACACACCGGGACATCGTTTTCCTACGAGCAGTACTTC. It translates to CASSQHTGTSFSYEQYF. The gene calls are TRBV14 and TRBJ2-7; TRBD1 is a possible D gene (6 bases). This CDR3 comprises 17 residues. Germline loops: CDR1 SGHDN, CDR2 FVKESK. The V end lost 2 bases, the J end lost 1 base, and 18 bases lay between the germline ends.